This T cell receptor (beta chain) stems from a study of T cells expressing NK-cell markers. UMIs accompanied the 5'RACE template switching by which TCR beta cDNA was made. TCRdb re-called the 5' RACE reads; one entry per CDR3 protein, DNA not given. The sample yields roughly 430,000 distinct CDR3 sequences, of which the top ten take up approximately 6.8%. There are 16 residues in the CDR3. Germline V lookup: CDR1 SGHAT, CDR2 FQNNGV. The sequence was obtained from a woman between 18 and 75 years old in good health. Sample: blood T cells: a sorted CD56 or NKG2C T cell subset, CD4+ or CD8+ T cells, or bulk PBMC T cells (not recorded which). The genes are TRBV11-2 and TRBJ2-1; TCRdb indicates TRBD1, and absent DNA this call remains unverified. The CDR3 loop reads CASSLGRGGAGNEQFF.